A single T cell receptor (beta chain) is shown here with its context. The antigen is undetermined. The CDR3 has 16 residues. Germline CDR1 LNHDA, CDR2 SQIVND (reference sequence). V lost 1 base, J lost 3 bases, and 12 bases lay in between. This sample is part of a study of T cell responses to AZD1222 COVID-19 vaccine. Study-wide findings and caveats: Among spike-specific TCRs, nearly half reportedly target unmutated variant regions. Donor demographics were predominantly white British with a female majority; clonal diversity may be underestimated. Vaccine-related CD4 TCRs covered spike, predominating at 160-218 and 743-854.

The protocol was immunoSEQ multiplex PCR, while the TCRdb copy is restricted to in-frame clones and leaves out a portion. The data contain tens of thousands of clones, roughly 85% of them seen just once; the ten biggest clones take up roughly 3.9%. This chain uses TRBV19 with TRBJ2-2, with a tentative D call TRBD2 (6 bases). The sample consisted of peripheral blood, taken on day 0 of AZD1222 vaccination. This TCR was recovered from an adult in good health. The CDR3 DNA reads as TGTGCCAGTAGTATAGTGGGGGGTCGGGACACCGGGGAGCTGTTTTTT. It translates to CASSIVGGRDTGELFF.